The TCR beta chain described here comes from a study of shared clonotypes between healthy human individuals. With regard to this clone: The antigen remains undetermined.

Regarding the study as a whole: All-four-donor shared clonotypes had higher generation probabilities than non-shared clonotypes did.

Positive CCR7 selection of CD45RO-negative cells yielded the naive CD8 cells, and terminally differentiated effector memory CD45RA+ cells were excluded. Produced via immunoSEQ multiplex PCR; TCRdb's table is partial and in-frame only. The sample carries around 2,000,000 clones, about 93% recorded once. The source material was naive CD8+ T cells from PBMCs. The TCR sequence derives from a man aged 18-30 years in good health. Some clones in this sample may be carry-over from other donors' samples.

CDR3 in amino acids: CASRDVGSWEGYTF. CDR3 DNA: TGCGCCAGCAGGGACGTAGGGAGTTGGGAGGGCTACACCTTC. The V call is TRBV4-1, the J call TRBJ1-2; D is ambiguous. From germline, CDR1 is MGHRA and CDR2 YSYEKL. This CDR3 is built from 14 residues. V dropped 6 bases and J dropped 8 bases, with 19 bases sitting between them.